Presented here are 21 T cell receptor beta chains from one specimen sequenced in a study of blood T cell repertoires in COVID-19. Sequencing used immunoSEQ multiplex PCR; TCRdb keeps in-frame clones, though not all of them. The table has more than 300,000 clones, nearly 90% seen once. The sequenced sample consisted of PBMCs or T cells enriched from blood (not recorded which). The receptors were sampled from a woman between 25 and 40 years old who had recovered from COVID-19.

This chain connects TRBV2 to TRBJ2-5, with D tentatively TRBD1 (6 bases). CDR1 is SNHLY, CDR2 FYNNEI, per germline. CDR3 length equals 14 residues. Trimming stripped 6 bases from V and 0 bases from J, with 11 bases between. The CDR3 sequence: CASRRTDNQETQYF. CDR3 coding DNA: TGTGCCAGCAGGCGGACAGACAACCAAGAGACCCAGTACTTC.

The chain uses TRBV5-4 and TRBJ1-6; D not resolved. The CDR3 sequence is 13 residues long. Germline assignment: CDR1 SGHNT and CDR2 YYREEE (reference sequence). Trimming took off 2 bases at V and 9 bases at J, with 9 bases between the two ends. CDR3 nucleotides: TGTGCCAGCAGCTTAACAGAAGTTTCACCCCTCCACTTT. The encoded protein is CASSLTEVSPLHF.

The chain recombines TRBV5-6 with TRBJ1-6; 9 nucleotides align to TRBD1. V was clipped by 3 bases and J by 3 bases; unmatched bases: 7. This CDR3 has 17 amino acids. Germline V gene sequence: CDR1 SGHDT, CDR2 YYEEEE. The CDR3 DNA reads TGTGCCAGCAGCTCGACAGGGGGTGGCCTCTATAATTCACCCCTCCACTTT. Translated, it gives CASSSTGGGLYNSPLHF.

This chain connects TRBV7-9 to TRBJ1-3, with D perhaps TRBD1 (5 bases). The CDR3 length is 16 residues. V was clipped by 5 bases and J by 0 bases, with 14 bases between them. Germline-derived CDR1 and CDR2 are SEHNR and FQNEAQ (reference sequence). CDR3 sequence: CASSPRTSSSGNTIYF. CDR3 coding DNA: TGTGCCAGCAGCCCCCGGACAAGCAGCTCTGGAAACACCATATATTTT.

A word on this clone: The sample has other DNA sequences that encode this CDR3 too. This sequence joins TRBV19 and TRBJ1-2; no reliable D call. This CDR3 is built from 13 residues. Germline CDR1 LNHDA, CDR2 SQIVND (reference sequence). Deletions cut 2 bases from V and 2 bases from J, with 6 bases between. The CDR3 sequence is CASSISLNYGYTF. CDR3 in DNA: TGTGCCAGTAGTATAAGTCTAAACTATGGCTACACCTTC.

CDR3 in DNA: TGTGCCAGTAGTACCATGAGTTATAGCAATCAGCCCCAGCATTTT. Its translation is CASSTMSYSNQPQHF. This chain connects TRBV19 to TRBJ1-5; D gene uncertain. Germline assignment: CDR1 LNHDA and CDR2 SQIVND (reference sequence). The CDR3 consists of 15 residues. V was clipped by 4 bases and J by 0 bases, with 10 bases between them.

This clone was counted a single time. The rearrangement uses TRBV6-5 and TRBJ1-5; TRBD1 might be the D (5 bases). This CDR3 has 12 residues. Germline V CDR1 and CDR2: MNHEY, SVGAGI. Trimming took 6 bases from V and 7 from J, leaving 10 bases between them. The CDR3 region is CASRDTLQPQHF. Written as DNA, the CDR3 is TGTGCCAGCAGGGACACACTACAGCCCCAGCATTTT.

The chain joins TRBV5-5 to TRBJ1-1; D gene unclear. Germline assignment: CDR1 SGHKS and CDR2 YYEKEE (reference sequence). This CDR3 comprises 16 residues. Trimming cost V 0 bases and J 10 bases, with 22 bases left between them. The CDR3 region has the DNA TGTGCCAGCAGCTTGGCGTATGGGCTCCTGAATTACGGAGCTTTCTTT. Protein product: CASSLAYGLLNYGAFF.

The genes are TRBV6-5 and TRBJ1-3; D is possibly TRBD1 (5 bases). CDR1 is MNHEY, CDR2 SVGAGI, per germline. The V gene lost 2 bases and the J gene lost 0 bases, with 8 bases spanning the gap. The CDR3 extends over 15 amino acids. As DNA, the CDR3 is TGTGCCAGCAGTTACGACAGCCACTCTGGAAACACCATATATTTT. The encoded protein is CASSYDSHSGNTIYF.

This sequence joins TRBV7-2 and TRBJ1-1, with D perhaps TRBD1 (6 bases). The ends were cut back, 5 bases at V and 2 bases at J, with 9 bases in the middle. The CDR3 length is 13 residues. The germline V gene encodes CDR1 SGHTA and CDR2 FQGNSA. CDR3 DNA: TGTGCCAGCAGCCGACAGGATAACACTGAAGCTTTCTTT. This codes for CASSRQDNTEAFF.

This chain connects TRBV6-6 to TRBJ1-1; D remains unclear. The CDR3 spans 12 residues. Per the germline V gene, CDR1 is MNHNY and CDR2 is SVGAGI (reference sequence). Trimming cost V 7 bases and J 8 bases, with 14 bases left between them. CDR3 amino acids: CASKSLSKEAFF. As DNA, the CDR3 is TGTGCCAGCAAGAGTCTTTCCAAGGAAGCTTTCTTT.

This chain joins TRBV7-2 and TRBJ1-2; D ambiguous. V gave up 1 base and J gave up 8 bases, with 11 bases separating them. Per germline, CDR1 SGHTA and CDR2 FQGNSA. The CDR3 totals 13 residues. The CDR3 spells CASSLETREGYTF. In DNA, the CDR3 is TGTGCCAGCAGCTTAGAAACCCGGGAAGGCTACACCTTC.

The rearrangement joins TRBV5-1 to TRBJ1-1, with D perhaps TRBD1 (5 bases). V lost 3 bases and J 1 base, leaving 16 bases between the germline ends. Germline V lookup: CDR1 SGHRS, CDR2 YFSETQ. This CDR3 has 16 amino acids. DNA of the CDR3: TGCGCCAGCAGCTCGGAGCAGGGCCAAGGGAACACTGAAGCTTTCTTT. Its protein product is CASSSEQGQGNTEAFF. Full variable domain (outside the CDR3, taken from reference TRBV5-1 and TRBJ1-1): KAGVTQTPRYLIKTRGQQVTLSCSPISGHRSVSWYQQTPGQGLQFLFEYFSETQRNKGNFPGRFSGRQFSNSRSEMNVSTLELGDSALYLCASSSEQGQGNTEAFFGQGTRLTVV.

This clone was seen a few times. The chain employs TRBV25-1 and TRBJ1-1, with D uncertain. CDR1 is MGHDK and CDR2 is SYGVNS in the germline V gene. This CDR3 is 12 amino acids long. Trimming cost V 5 bases and J 6 bases, with 10 bases left between them. In nucleotides, the CDR3 is TGTGCCAGCAGTCCTTCGTGGCCTGAAGCTTTCTTT. Translating gives CASSPSWPEAFF.

The chain uses TRBV15 and TRBJ2-7; a possible D gene is TRBD1 (5 bases). The ends were cut back, 5 bases at V and 0 bases at J, with 8 bases in the middle. The germline V gene encodes CDR1 LNHNV and CDR2 YYDKDF (reference sequence). The CDR3 length is 13 residues. In DNA, the CDR3 is TGTGCCACCAGCCAGGGTTACTCCTACGAGCAGTACTTC. This gives the protein CATSQGYSYEQYF.

V is TRBV5-1 and J is TRBJ1-3, with D uncertain. This CDR3 is 16 amino acids long. Germline V gene sequence: CDR1 SGHRS, CDR2 YFSETQ. Between the trimmed V and J ends, which lost 5 bases and 4 bases, there was a span of 19 bases. CDR3 region: CASSIRGLSTGNTIYF. In nucleotides, the CDR3 is TGCGCCAGCAGTATCCGTGGACTGTCGACGGGAAACACCATATATTTT.

This clone showed up just a few times. The J gene is TRBJ2-7, the V gene TRBV4-2; a weak D match, TRBD2 (6 bases). This CDR3 has 14 amino acids. The V and J ends lost 1 base and 3 bases respectively, with 10 bases between them. The germline gives CDR1 LGHNA, CDR2 YNFKEQ. CDR3 DNA sequence: TGTGCCAGCAGCCAAGGCCTAGCGATCTACGAGCAGTACTTC. Amino acid sequence: CASSQGLAIYEQYF.

This chain links TRBV7-2 with TRBJ2-2; TRBD1 aligns across 10 bases. With V trimmed by 5 bases and J by 5 bases, 5 bases remained unmatched. CDR1 and CDR2 from the germline V gene are SGHTA and FQGNSA. This CDR3 has 15 residues. CDR3 DNA sequence: TGTGCCAGCAGCGGCCGGGACAGGGGTACCGGGGAGCTGTTTTTT. It is translated as CASSGRDRGTGELFF.

V and J are TRBV6-1 and TRBJ2-2; 9 nucleotides line up with TRBD1. CDR3 length: 17 amino acids. Per germline, CDR1 MNHNS and CDR2 SASEGT. Trimming cost V 3 bases and J 9 bases; bases outside gene matches: 14. The chain's CDR3 is CASSDRTGAGRVRELFF. The CDR3 DNA reads TGTGCCAGCAGTGACCGGACAGGGGCCGGGCGAGTAAGGGAGCTGTTTTTT.

The rearrangement joins TRBV30 to TRBJ2-7; 7 bases align to TRBD1. The germline V gene encodes CDR1 GTSNPN and CDR2 SVGIG (reference sequence). CDR3 length: 16 residues. V gave up 3 bases and J gave up 1 base; unmatched junction bases: 12. The CDR3 bases are TGTGCCTGGAGGAACGACAGGGAGACAGGGTCCTACGAGCAGTACTTC. Translation gives CAWRNDRETGSYEQYF.

The rearrangement links TRBV5-1 to TRBJ1-2; D is ambiguous. Trimming removed 0 bases at V and 14 bases at J, with 17 bases between. Germline lookup yields CDR1 SGHRS and CDR2 YFSETQ. CDR3 size: 13 residues. The CDR3 nucleotides are TGCGCCAGCAGCTTGGGGCCCGATCGGGTTTGGACCTTC. It codes for CASSLGPDRVWTF.